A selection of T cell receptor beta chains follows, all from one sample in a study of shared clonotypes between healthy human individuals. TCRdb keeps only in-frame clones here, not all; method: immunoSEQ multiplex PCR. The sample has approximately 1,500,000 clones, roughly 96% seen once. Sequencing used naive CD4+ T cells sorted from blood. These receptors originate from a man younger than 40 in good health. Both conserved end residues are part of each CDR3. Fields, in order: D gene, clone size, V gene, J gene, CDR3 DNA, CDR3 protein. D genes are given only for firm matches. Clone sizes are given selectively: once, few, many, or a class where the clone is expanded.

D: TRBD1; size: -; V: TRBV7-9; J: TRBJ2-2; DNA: TGTGCCAGCAGCCTTTACTCCGGGACAGGGATTTCAGGGGAGCTGTTTTTT; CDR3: CASSLYSGTGISGELFF
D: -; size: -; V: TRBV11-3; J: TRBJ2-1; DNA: TGTGCCAGCAGCTTGGGATCTTACAATGAGCAGTTCTTC; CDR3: CASSLGSYNEQFF
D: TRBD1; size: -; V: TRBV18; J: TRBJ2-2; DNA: TGTGCCAGCTCACCAGAGGGACAGGGGTCGACCGGGGAGCTGTTTTTT; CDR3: CASSPEGQGSTGELFF
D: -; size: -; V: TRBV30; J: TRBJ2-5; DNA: TGTGCCTGGAGTGTTCCTGCGGGGATTGGGGAGACCCAGTACTTC; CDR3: CAWSVPAGIGETQYF
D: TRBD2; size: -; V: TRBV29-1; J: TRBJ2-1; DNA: TGCAGCGTCGGCCTGGCGGGAGGGACAAACTCCTACAATGAGCAGTTCTTC; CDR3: CSVGLAGGTNSYNEQFF
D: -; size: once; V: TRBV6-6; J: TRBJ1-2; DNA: TGTGCCAGCACAGACGACAGGAATCCTAACTATGGCTACACCTTC; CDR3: CASTDDRNPNYGYTF
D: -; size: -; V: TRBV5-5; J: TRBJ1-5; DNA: TGTGCCAGCAGCTTCGGACAGAGTGGGACTCAGCCCCAGCATTTT; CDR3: CASSFGQSGTQPQHF
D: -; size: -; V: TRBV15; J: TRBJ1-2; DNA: TGTGCCACCAGCAGAGACCTCGGGACTCTAGATGGCTACACCTTC; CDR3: CATSRDLGTLDGYTF
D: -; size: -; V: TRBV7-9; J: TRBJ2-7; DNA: TGTGCCAGCAGCCGCTATGACGAGCAGTACTTC; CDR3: CASSRYDEQYF
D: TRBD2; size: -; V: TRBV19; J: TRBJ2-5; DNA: TGTGCCAGTCATAGCGGGAGCCAAGAGACCCAGTACTTC; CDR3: CASHSGSQETQYF
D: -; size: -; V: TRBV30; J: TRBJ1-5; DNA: TGTGCCTGGTCCCGCGCAATCGGTATTCAGCCCCAGCATTTT; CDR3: CAWSRAIGIQPQHF
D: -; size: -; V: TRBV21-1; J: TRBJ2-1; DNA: TGTGCCAGCAGCAAAGCCTTAGCGGGCGAGTCCTACAATGAGCAGTTCTTC; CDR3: CASSKALAGESYNEQFF
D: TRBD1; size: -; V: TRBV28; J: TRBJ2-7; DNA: TGTGCCAGCAGTTCTAGAGTTCGGAAGGTTGCCGGGACAGGGTTTAGCGAGCAGTACTTC; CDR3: CASSSRVRKVAGTGFSEQYF
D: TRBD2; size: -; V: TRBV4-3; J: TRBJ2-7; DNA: TGCGCCAGCAGCCAAGTAGCGGGAGGTGGTGAGCAGTACTTC; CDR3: CASSQVAGGGEQYF
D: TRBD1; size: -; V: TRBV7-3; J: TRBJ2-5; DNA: TGTGCCAGCAGTGGGGCAGGGGGCGTGGGACAAGAGACCCAGTACTTC; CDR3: CASSGAGGVGQETQYF
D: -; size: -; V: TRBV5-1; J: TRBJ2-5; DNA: TGCGCCAGCAGCTTGGCAGGGGCCCAAGAGACCCAGTACTTC; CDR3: CASSLAGAQETQYF
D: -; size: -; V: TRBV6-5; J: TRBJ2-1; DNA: TGTGCCAGCAGTTACGGCCGTTACAATGAGCAGTTCTTC; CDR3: CASSYGRYNEQFF
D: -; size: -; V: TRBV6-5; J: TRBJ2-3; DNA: TGTGCCACAGTTGCCCGGTTGACTAGCACAGATACGCAGTATTTT; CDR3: CATVARLTSTDTQYF
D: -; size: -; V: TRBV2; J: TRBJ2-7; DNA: TGTGCCAGCAGGCAGGACGGGTCCTACGAGCAGTACTTC; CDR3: CASRQDGSYEQYF
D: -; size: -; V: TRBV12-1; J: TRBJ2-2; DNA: TGTGCCAGCAGCCTCAAATCATTCGGACCCCCCGGGGAGCTGTTTTTT; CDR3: CASSLKSFGPPGELFF
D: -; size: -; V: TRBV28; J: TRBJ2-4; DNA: TGTGCCAGCAGTTATGCGGGACCCGGTAAAAACATTCAGTACTTC; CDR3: CASSYAGPGKNIQYF
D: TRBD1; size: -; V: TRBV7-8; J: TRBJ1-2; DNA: TGTGCCAGCAGTTCCAACAGGGGGGAGATGGATGGCTACACCTTC; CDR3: CASSSNRGEMDGYTF
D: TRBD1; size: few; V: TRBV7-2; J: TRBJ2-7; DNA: TGTGCCAGCAGCTCCCGGGACAGGGGTTACGAGCAGTACTTC; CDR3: CASSSRDRGYEQYF
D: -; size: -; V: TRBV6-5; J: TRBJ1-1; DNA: TGTGCCAGCAGGCACAGGGTCATGAACACTGAAGCTTTCTTT; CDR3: CASRHRVMNTEAFF
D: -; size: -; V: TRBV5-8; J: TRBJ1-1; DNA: TGTGCCAGCAGCCGCGGGGGCGGAATGAACACTGAAGCTTTCTTT; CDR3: CASSRGGGMNTEAFF
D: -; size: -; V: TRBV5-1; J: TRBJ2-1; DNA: TGCGCCAGTAACCGGGACGCCTACAATGAGCAGTTCTTC; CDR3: CASNRDAYNEQFF
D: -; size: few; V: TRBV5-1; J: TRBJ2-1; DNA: TGCGCCAGCAGCTTGGTATCGCGTGGGAGAGGAGGGGGCAATGAGCAGTTCTTC; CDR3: CASSLVSRGRGGGNEQFF
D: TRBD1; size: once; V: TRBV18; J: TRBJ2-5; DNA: TGTGCCAGCTCACCACTAACAGGGGGCGGGCAAGAGACCCAGTACTTC; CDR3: CASSPLTGGGQETQYF
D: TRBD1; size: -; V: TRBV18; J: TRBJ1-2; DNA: TGTGCCAGCTCACCAACAGGGGGCAGTCTTGGCTACACCTTC; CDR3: CASSPTGGSLGYTF
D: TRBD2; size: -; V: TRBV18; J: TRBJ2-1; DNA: TGTGCCAGCTCAACGAGGACTAGCAGGGATGAGCAGTTCTTC; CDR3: CASSTRTSRDEQFF
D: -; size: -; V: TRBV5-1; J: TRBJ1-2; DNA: TGCGCCAGCAGCCCTGACACGAACTATGGCTACACCTTC; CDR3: CASSPDTNYGYTF
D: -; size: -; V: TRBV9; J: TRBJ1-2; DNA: TGTGCCAGCAGCGTAGTGGACAAGGCCTATGGCTACACCTTC; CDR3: CASSVVDKAYGYTF
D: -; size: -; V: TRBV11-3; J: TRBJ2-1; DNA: TGTGCCAGCAGCCCCAAGGTAGGAAGAGACAATGAGCAGTTCTTC; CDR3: CASSPKVGRDNEQFF
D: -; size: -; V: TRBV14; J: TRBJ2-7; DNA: TGTGCCAGCGCGATCCGGGACGGACCCTACGAGCAGTACTTC; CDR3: CASAIRDGPYEQYF
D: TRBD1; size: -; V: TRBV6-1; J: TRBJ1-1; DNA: TGTGCCAGCACCCGGGAGGGGGCGCTTAACACTGAAGCTTTCTTT; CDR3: CASTREGALNTEAFF
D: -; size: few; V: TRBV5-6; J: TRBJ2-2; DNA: TGTGCCAGCAGCTTGCGCTCAGGCTCCGGGGAGCTGTTTTTT; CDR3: CASSLRSGSGELFF
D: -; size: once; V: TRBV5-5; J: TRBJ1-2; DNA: TGTGCCAGCAGCTCGGCCACCAGGGCAACGGCTACCACCTTC; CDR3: CASSSATRATATTF
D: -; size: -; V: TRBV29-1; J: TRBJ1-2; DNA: TGCAGCGTTGGCGGCTACACCTTC; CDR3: CSVGGYTF
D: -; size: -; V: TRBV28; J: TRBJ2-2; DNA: TGTGCCAGCAGTTTCCCCAGAGGAGGAGGGACCGGGGAGCTGTTTTTT; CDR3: CASSFPRGGGTGELFF
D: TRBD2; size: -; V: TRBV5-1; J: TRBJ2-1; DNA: TGCGCCAGCAGCCCCTATCAGCGGGACGGGACCTCCTACAATGAGCAGTTCTTC; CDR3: CASSPYQRDGTSYNEQFF
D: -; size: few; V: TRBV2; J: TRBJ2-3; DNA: TGTGCCAGCAGTGGGGTCGTCACAGATACGCAGTATTTT; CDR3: CASSGVVTDTQYF